This T cell receptor beta chain originates from a study of CD8 T cells in ankylosing spondylitis. Study findings and constraints: Earlier authors reported some of these motif variants in reactive arthritis synovial fluid and blood. For ankylosing spondylitis blood, a TCR beta motif of about eight highly homologous variants appeared characteristic.

5'-RACE, quantitative and with molecular barcodes, yielded the TCR beta libraries. One entry per CDR3 protein results from TCRdb running MiXCR on the 5' RACE reads. The sample records some 130,000 distinct CDR3 sequences, roughly a tenth being singletons. V shed 2 bases and J 6 bases; nucleotides not matched to a gene: 1. The CDR3 consists of 12 residues. Germline CDR1 and CDR2: LGHDT and YNNKEL (reference sequence). There are many counts of this clonotype. Antigen unknown. The receptor's source is a male donor with ankylosing spondylitis or in good health (not recorded which). Sequencing input: blood, either unsorted or a sorted T cell fraction (not recorded which). The chain links TRBV3-1 to TRBJ2-7; 7 bases align to TRBD2. The CDR3 bases are TGTGCCAGCAGCCAAACTAGCGCCGAGCAGTACTTC. It encodes CASSQTSAEQYF.